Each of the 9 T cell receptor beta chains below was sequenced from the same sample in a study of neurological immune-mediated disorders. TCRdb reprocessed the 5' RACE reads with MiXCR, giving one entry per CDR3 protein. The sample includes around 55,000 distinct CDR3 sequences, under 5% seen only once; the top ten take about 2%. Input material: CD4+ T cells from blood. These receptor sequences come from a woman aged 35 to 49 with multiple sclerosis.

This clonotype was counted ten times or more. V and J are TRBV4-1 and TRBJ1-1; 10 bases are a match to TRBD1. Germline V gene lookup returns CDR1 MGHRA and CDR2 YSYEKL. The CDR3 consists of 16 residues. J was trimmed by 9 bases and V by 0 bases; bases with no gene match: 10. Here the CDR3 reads CASSQEYPLGQGKAFF. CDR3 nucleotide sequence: TGCGCCAGCAGCCAAGAATATCCGTTGGGACAGGGGAAAGCTTTCTTT.

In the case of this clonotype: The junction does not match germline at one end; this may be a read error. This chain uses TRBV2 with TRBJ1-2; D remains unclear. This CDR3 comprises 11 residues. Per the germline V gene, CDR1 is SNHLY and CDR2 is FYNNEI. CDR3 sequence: CASSESAQVIF. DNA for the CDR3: TGTGCCAGCAGTGAATCGGCTCAAGTTATCTTC.

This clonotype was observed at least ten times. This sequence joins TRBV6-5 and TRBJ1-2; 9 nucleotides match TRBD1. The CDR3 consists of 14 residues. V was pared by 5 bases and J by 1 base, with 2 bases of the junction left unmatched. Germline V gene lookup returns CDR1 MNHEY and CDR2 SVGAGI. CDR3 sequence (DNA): TGTGCCAGCAGTCGACAGGGGGTTAACTATGGCTACACCTTC. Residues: CASSRQGVNYGYTF.

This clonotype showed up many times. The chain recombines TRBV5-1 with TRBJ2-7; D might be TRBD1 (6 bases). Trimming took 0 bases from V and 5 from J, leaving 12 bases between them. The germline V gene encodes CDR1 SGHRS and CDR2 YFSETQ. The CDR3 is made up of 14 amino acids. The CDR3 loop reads CASSLVGAQNEQYF. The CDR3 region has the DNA TGCGCCAGCAGCTTGGTGGGGGCTCAAAACGAGCAGTACTTC.

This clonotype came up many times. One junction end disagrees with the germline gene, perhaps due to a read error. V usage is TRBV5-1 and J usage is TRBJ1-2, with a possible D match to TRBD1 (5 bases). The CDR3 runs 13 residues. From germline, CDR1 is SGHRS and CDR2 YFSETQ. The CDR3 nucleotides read TGCGCCAGCAGCTTGGACCCGGGGGTTGGGTACCGCTTC. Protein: CASSLDPGVGYRF.

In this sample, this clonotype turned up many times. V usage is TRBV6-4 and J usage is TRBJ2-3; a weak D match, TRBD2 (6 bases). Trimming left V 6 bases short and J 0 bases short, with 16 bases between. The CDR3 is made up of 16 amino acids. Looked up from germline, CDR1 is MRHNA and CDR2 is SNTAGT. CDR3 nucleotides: TGTGCCAGCAGCCGAGAGCCGGGACTCAGCACAGATACGCAGTATTTT. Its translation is CASSREPGLSTDTQYF.

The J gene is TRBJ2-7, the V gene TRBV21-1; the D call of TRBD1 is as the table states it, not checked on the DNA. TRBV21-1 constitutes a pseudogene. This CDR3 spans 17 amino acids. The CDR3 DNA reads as TGTGCCAGCAGCAAAAGCGGCAGGGGGAGAGACGGCTACGAGCAGTACTTC. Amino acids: CASSKSGRGRDGYEQYF.

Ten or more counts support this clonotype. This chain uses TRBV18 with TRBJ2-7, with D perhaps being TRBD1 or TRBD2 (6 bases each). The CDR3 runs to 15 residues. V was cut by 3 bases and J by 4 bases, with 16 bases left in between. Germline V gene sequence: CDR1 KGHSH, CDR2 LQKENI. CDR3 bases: TGTGCCAGCTCACCGCCACCTCAGGGGAGGTACGAGCAGTACTTC. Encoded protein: CASSPPPQGRYEQYF.

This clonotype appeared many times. This chain's CDR3 is CASSVTPNTEAFF. CDR3 DNA sequence: TGTGCCAGCAGTGTTACACCCAACACTGAAGCTTTCTTT. The rearrangement uses TRBV2 and TRBJ1-1, with D unresolved. Trimming removed 4 bases at V and 2 bases at J, with 8 bases between. Germline lookup yields CDR1 SNHLY and CDR2 FYNNEI. There are 13 residues in the CDR3.